The following is a T cell receptor beta chain sequence with its context. The CDR3 totals 15 residues. Germline V gene sequence: CDR1 SGHTA, CDR2 FQGNSA. The V gene lost 5 bases and the J gene lost 0 bases, with 13 bases spanning the gap. Methods used by the authors: Nucleated cell number was recorded as an estimate derived from reference gene primer amplification. Clones were read by immunoSEQ multiplex PCR, and TCRdb kept only the in-frame ones, dropping some. V and J calls and clone size are copied from that table; D and trimming were computed from the DNA. This table has about 170,000 clones, about four fifths appearing once. These data are taken from a study of blood T cell repertoires in COVID-19. Study-wide context: There were acute and convalescent COVID-19 samples, and they came from the United States, Italy and Spain. PBMCs, B-cell-depleted T cells, or T cells were the source of the cDNA or gDNA that made up the material.

Material: peripheral blood. The chain recombines TRBV7-2 with TRBJ1-2; the D gene is possibly TRBD1 (5 bases). The sequence was collected from a human donor with acute or convalescent COVID-19. The donor label of this sample is uncertain. The CDR3 loop is CASSTEGVANYGYTF. In DNA, the CDR3 is TGTGCCAGCAGCACGGAAGGGGTAGCTAACTATGGCTACACCTTC.